These 13 T cell receptor beta chains share one sample of origin, sequenced in a study of T cells in tumors after PD-1 blockade. Here immunoSEQ multiplex PCR was the method, and the copy in TCRdb shows in-frame clones only, minus some. The table shows about 47,000 clones, with 60% to 80% occurring only once. The sequenced sample was PBMCs, obtained before anti-PD-1 treatment. These receptors were taken from a human donor with basal cell carcinoma.

This rearrangement joins TRBV7-9 to TRBJ1-3; D not certain. The CDR3 is 10 residues long. Deletions cut 4 bases from V and 9 bases from J, with 4 bases between. In germline, CDR1 is SEHNR, CDR2 FQNEAQ (reference sequence). CDR3 nucleotide sequence: TGTGCCAGCAGCTCAGGCACCATATATTTT. Its translation: CASSSGTIYF.

This clone was observed a few times. This chain uses TRBV7-3 with TRBJ2-3, with D maybe TRBD2 (5 bases). This CDR3 region has 14 residues. V shed 4 bases and J shed 6 bases, with 14 bases lying between them. Germline CDR1 SGHTA, CDR2 FQGTGA. The CDR3 is CASSYGSAADTQYF. The CDR3 nucleotides read TGTGCCAGCAGCTACGGCTCAGCGGCGGATACGCAGTATTTT.

V gene TRBV5-4 combines with J gene TRBJ2-5; D may match TRBD1 or TRBD2 (5 bases each). Trimming cost V 2 bases and J 4 bases, with 9 bases left between them. CDR3 size: 13 residues. Per the germline V gene, CDR1 is SGHNT and CDR2 is YYREEE (reference sequence). The CDR3: CASSFRDGETQYF. CDR3 sequence (DNA): TGTGCCAGCAGCTTCAGGGACGGAGAGACCCAGTACTTC.

This chain uses TRBV19 with TRBJ1-1, with 8 nucleotides matching TRBD1. The CDR3 has 14 amino acids. Germline-derived CDR1 and CDR2 are LNHDA and SQIVND (reference sequence). The ends lost 6 bases at V and 1 base at J; junction bases unmatched: 4. The CDR3 nucleotides read TGTGCCAGTAGCCGAGGACAGGGGAACACTGAAGCTTTCTTT. Its translation: CASSRGQGNTEAFF.

The V call is TRBV29-1, the J call TRBJ1-1, with D possibly being TRBD1 (6 bases). Germline V CDR1 and CDR2: SQVTM, ANQGSEA. V was cut by 4 bases and J by 0 bases, with 9 bases left in between. The CDR3 consists of 13 residues. Here the CDR3 reads CSVAGHLNTEAFF. The CDR3 DNA reads TGCAGCGTTGCGGGACACTTGAACACTGAAGCTTTCTTT.

The chain has TRBV24-1 and TRBJ2-1; the D gene is possibly TRBD2 (5 bases). Per the germline V gene, CDR1 is KGHDR and CDR2 is SFDVKD. V lost 5 bases, J lost 0 bases, and 7 bases lay in between. This CDR3 has 14 amino acids. For the CDR3, the DNA is TGTGCCACCAGTGTTGGGAGCTCCTACAATGAGCAGTTCTTC. As protein: CATSVGSSYNEQFF.

The V gene is TRBV2, the J gene TRBJ2-2, with TRBD1 matching 8 bases. V was clipped by 3 bases and J by 1 base; unmatched bases: 1. The CDR3 spans 15 residues. The V gene's germline CDR1 is SNHLY and CDR2 FYNNEI. DNA for the CDR3: TGTGCCAGCAGTGATGGACAGGGGAACACCGGGGAGCTGTTTTTT. Its protein is CASSDGQGNTGELFF.

The rearrangement joins TRBV5-1 to TRBJ2-5, with TRBD1 matching 9 bases. The V and J ends lost 5 bases and 3 bases, in that order; junction bases with no gene match: 5. The CDR3 totals 14 residues. Per the germline V gene, CDR1 is SGHRS and CDR2 is YFSETQ. The CDR3 loop reads CASSKDRGKETQYF. The CDR3 DNA sequence: TGCGCCAGCAGTAAAGACAGGGGGAAAGAGACCCAGTACTTC.

This chain links TRBV24-1 with TRBJ2-1; 11 bases are a match to TRBD2. The germline V gene has CDR1 KGHDR and CDR2 SFDVKD. The CDR3 has 14 amino acids. V was clipped by 5 bases and J by 8 bases; unmatched bases: 4. CDR3 residues: CATSGPLAGDEQFF. In DNA, the CDR3 is TGTGCCACCAGTGGCCCACTAGCGGGGGATGAGCAGTTCTTC.

This clone was observed once. The chain links TRBV2 to TRBJ2-7, with 9 bases fitting TRBD1. J was trimmed by 6 bases and V by 7 bases; bases with no gene match: 7. The germline gives CDR1 SNHLY, CDR2 FYNNEI. The length of the CDR3 is 13 residues. The CDR3 nucleotides are TGTGCCAGCACCGGACAGGGGCAACTCGAGCAGTACTTC. Translation: CASTGQGQLEQYF.

V and J are TRBV3-1 (or the pseudogene TRBV3-2) and TRBJ2-5; 12 nucleotides agree with TRBD2. The CDR3 contains 15 residues. Looked up from germline, CDR1 is LGHDT and CDR2 is YNNKEL (reference sequence). V gave up 3 bases and J gave up 3 bases; unmatched junction bases: 2. The CDR3 loop reads CASSHLAGGKETQYF. The CDR3 DNA follows: TGTGCCAGCAGCCACCTAGCGGGGGGGAAAGAGACCCAGTACTTC.

The chain carries TRBV3-1 (or the pseudogene TRBV3-2) and TRBJ2-1; D gene ambiguous. In germline, CDR1 is LGHDT, CDR2 YNNKEL (reference sequence). Trimming shortened V by 1 base and J by 7 bases, and 2 bases separated the two germline ends. The CDR3 sequence is 11 residues long. CDR3 DNA: TGTGCCAGCAGCCAAGGGAATGAGCAGTTCTTC. It is translated as CASSQGNEQFF.

The chain has TRBV5-1 and TRBJ1-1; tentative D call: TRBD1 (6 bases). V was pared by 0 bases and J by 5 bases, with 11 bases between. The CDR3 consists of 14 residues. CDR1 and CDR2 (germline): SGHRS, YFSETQ. CDR3 in amino acids: CASSLDRVITEAFF. DNA for the CDR3: TGCGCCAGCAGCTTGGACAGGGTAATAACTGAAGCTTTCTTT.